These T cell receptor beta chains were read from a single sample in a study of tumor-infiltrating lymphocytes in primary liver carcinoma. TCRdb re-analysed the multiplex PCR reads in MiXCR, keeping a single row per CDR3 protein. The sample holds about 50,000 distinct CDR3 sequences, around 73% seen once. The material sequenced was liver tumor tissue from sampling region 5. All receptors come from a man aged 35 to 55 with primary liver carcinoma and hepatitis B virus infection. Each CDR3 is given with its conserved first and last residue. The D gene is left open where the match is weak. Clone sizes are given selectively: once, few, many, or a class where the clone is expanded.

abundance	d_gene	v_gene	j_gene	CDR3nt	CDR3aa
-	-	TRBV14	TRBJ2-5	TGTGCCAGCAGTCAACATCGGGACTCTCGGTCAGAGACCCAGTACTTC	CASSQHRDSRSETQYF
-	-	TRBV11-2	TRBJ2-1	TGTGCCAGCACCCCAGTCGCCCTATACAATGAGCAGTTCTTC	CASTPVALYNEQFF
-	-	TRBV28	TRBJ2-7	TGTGCCAGCAGCTCCTGGGGAGGCGCCTGCGAGCAGTACTTC	CASSSWGGACEQYF
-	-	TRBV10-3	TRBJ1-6	TGTGGCATCAGTGGGGCGAGCGTGGGCACGTCTAATAATTCACCCCTCCACTTT	CGISGASVGTSNNSPLHF
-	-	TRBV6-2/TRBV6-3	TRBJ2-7	TGTGCCAGCGCCGCGACAGGAGCCTACGAGCAGTACTTC	CASAATGAYEQYF
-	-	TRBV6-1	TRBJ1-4	TGTGCCAGCCGTGTCCTAGGGGATAGTAATGAAAAACTGTTTTTT	CASRVLGDSNEKLFF
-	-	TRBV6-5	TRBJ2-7	TGTGCCAGCAGGCCCGACAGGATAGCTTTCCCGTTAGGTGAGTGCTTC	CASRPDRIAFPLGECF
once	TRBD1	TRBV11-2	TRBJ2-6	TGTGCCAGCAGCTTGGGGGGAGACAGGGGCATTTCCCTTTCTGGGGCCAACGTCCCGACTTTC	CASSLGGDRGISLSGANVPTF
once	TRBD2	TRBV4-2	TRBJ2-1	TGTGCCAACAGCCTCCTAGCGGGTAGCCACAACGAGCAGTTCTTC	CANSLLAGSHNEQFF
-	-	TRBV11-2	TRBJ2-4	TGTGCCAGCACCACTTCGACAGTAACCAAAAACATTCAGTACTTC	CASTTSTVTKNIQYF
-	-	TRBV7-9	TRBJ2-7	TGTGCCAGCAGCTGGGCTGGGGGCGAGCAGTACTTC	CASSWAGGEQYF
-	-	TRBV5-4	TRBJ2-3	TGTGCCAGCAGCCCGAACCCAAGCACAGATACGCAGTTTTTC	CASSPNPSTDTQFF
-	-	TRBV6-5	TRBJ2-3	TGTGCCAGCAGCTTGGCCGGAGGCAAAGATACGCAGTATTTT	CASSLAGGKDTQYF
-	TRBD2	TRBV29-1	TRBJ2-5	TGCAGCGTTCGGACTAGCGGGAGTTGGGTAGAGACCCGGCACTTC	CSVRTSGSWVETRHF
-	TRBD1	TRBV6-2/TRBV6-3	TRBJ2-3	TGTGCCATCAGCCCTCGACACACGACGACAGGGCTTACGCAGTATTTT	CAISPRHTTTGLTQYF
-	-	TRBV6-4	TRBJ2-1	TGTGCCAGCAGCCGCGACAGGAACTCCTGCAATGAGCAGTTTTTC	CASSRDRNSCNEQFF
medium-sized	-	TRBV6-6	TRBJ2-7	TGTGCCAGCAGTCGTACCCTAGGCGAGCAGTACTTC	CASSRTLGEQYF
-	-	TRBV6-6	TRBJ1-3	TGTACCAGCAGCCTCCGGGAGCCTCCTGGAAAAACCATATATTTT	CTSSLREPPGKTIYF
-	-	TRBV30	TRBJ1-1	TGTGCGTGGAGAGGGAACACTGAAGCTTTCTTT	CAWRGNTEAFF
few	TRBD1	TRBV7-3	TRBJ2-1	TGTGCCAGCAGCCTCTGGGACAGGGTAAATGAGCAGTTCTTC	CASSLWDRVNEQFF
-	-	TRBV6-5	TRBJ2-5	TGTGTCATCAGTTACCCGGAGGCGGAGACCCATTACTTC	CVISYPEAETHYF
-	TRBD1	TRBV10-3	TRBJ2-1	TGTGCCATAAGAACCGGGACAGGGGCGTACAATGAGCGGTTCTTC	CAIRTGTGAYNERFF
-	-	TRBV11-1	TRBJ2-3	TGTGCCAGCAGTTCGCCGAGGGAGAGCACCGATACGCAATATTTT	CASSSPRESTDTQYF
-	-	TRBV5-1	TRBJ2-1	TGCGCCAGCAGCATCGGACAGGGGACTAGAGCCTACAATGAACAGTTCTTC	CASSIGQGTRAYNEQFF
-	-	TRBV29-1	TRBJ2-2	TGCAGCGTTTCGGGACTGGGGTTCACCGAGGAGCTGTTTTTT	CSVSGLGFTEELFF
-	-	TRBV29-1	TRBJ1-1	TGCAACGTTGAATCAGGAGTCACTGAAGCTTTCTTT	CNVESGVTEAFF
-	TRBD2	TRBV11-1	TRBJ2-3	TGTGCCAGCAGCAAGGGACTAGCTTTTAGCACAGATACGCAGTATTTT	CASSKGLAFSTDTQYF
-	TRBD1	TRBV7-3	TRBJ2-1	TGTGCCAGCAGCTTAGACAGGGCAGGTAATGAGCAGTTCTTC	CASSLDRAGNEQFF
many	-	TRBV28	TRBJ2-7	TGTGCCAGCAGTGCTCCCAGGGGCACGTACTACGAGCAGTACTTC	CASSAPRGTYYEQYF
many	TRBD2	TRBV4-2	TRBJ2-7	TGTGCCAGCAGCGCCGCCGGGAGCGGGAGCTCCAACGAGCAGTACTTC	CASSAAGSGSSNEQYF
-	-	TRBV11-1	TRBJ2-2	TGTGCCGGCAGTTATACGGGACCTTTCCCCGGGGAGCTGTTTTTT	CAGSYTGPFPGELFF
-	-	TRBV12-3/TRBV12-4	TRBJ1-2	TGTGCCAGCAGATCCTGGCAGGGGATTGGCTATGGCTACACCTTC	CASRSWQGIGYGYTF
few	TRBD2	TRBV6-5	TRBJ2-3	TGTGCCAGTAACCCAGGACTGGCGGGAGCAGATACGCAGTATTTT	CASNPGLAGADTQYF
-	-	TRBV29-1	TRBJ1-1	TGCAGCGTTGGGGCAGGGTGGAGTATGAACACTGAGGCTTTCTTT	CSVGAGWSMNTEAFF
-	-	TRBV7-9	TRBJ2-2	TGTGCCAACAGCTTCGACAGCGGGTGGGGGACCGGGGAGCTGTTTTTT	CANSFDSGWGTGELFF
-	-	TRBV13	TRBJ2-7	TGTGCGAGCAACCGCTCCTACGAGCAGTACTTC	CASNRSYEQYF
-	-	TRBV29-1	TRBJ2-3	TGCAACGTCCGAACCACCTTTAGGTGGGAGGAAACAGATACTCAGTATTTT	CNVRTTFRWEETDTQYF
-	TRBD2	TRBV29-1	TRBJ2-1	TGCAGCATTCATCAAGCGGGACTCTACAATGAGCAGTTCTTC	CSIHQAGLYNEQFF
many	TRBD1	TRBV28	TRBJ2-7	TGTGCCAGCAGTTTTACAGGGGCCTCCTACGAGCAGTACTTC	CASSFTGASYEQYF
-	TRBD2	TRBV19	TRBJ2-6	TGTGCCAGTAGTATGAGACTAGCGGGAGAACCTGGGGCCAACGTCATGACTTTC	CASSMRLAGEPGANVMTF
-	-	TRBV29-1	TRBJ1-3	TGCAGCGTTGGGAGGACAGTGATGAGCACCATATATTTT	CSVGRTVMSTIYF
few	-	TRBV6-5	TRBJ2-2	TGTGCCATCAGTTACGGGTCGACAGCGAACACCGGGGAGTTGTTTTTT	CAISYGSTANTGELFF
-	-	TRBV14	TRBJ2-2	TGTGCTAACAGCCAAGATCGGCTGAACACCGGGGAGCTGTTTTTT	CANSQDRLNTGELFF
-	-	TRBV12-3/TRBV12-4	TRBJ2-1	TGTGCCAGCCAATTTGGCAGAAGCAATGAGCAGTTCTTC	CASQFGRSNEQFF
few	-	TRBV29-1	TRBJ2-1	TGCAGCGTTGGACTAGTGGAAGGGTTCTACAATGAGCAATTCTTC	CSVGLVEGFYNEQFF